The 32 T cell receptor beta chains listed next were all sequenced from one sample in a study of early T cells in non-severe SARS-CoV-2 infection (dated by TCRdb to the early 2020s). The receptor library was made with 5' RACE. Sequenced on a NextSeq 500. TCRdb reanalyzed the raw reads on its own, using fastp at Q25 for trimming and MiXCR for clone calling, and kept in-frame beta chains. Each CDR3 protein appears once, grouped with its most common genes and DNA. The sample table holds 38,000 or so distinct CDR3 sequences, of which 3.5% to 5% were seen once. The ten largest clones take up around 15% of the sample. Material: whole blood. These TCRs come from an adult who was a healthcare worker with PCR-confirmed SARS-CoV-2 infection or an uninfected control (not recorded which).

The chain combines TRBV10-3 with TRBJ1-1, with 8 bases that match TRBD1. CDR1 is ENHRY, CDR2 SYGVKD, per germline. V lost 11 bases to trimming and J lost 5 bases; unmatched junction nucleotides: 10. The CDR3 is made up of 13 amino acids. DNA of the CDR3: TGTGCCGTCCAGACAGGGGAGAAAACTGAAGCTTTCTTT. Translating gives CAVQTGEKTEAFF.

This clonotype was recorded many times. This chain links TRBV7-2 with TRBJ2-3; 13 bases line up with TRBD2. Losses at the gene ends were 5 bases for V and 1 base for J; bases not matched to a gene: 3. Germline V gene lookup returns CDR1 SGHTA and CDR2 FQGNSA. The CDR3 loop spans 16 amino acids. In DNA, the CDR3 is TGTGCCAGCAGCCTAGGGACTAGCGGGGGCACAGATACGCAGTATTTT. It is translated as CASSLGTSGGTDTQYF. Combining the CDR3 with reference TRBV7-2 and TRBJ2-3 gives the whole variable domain GAGVSQSPSNKVTEKGKDVELRCDPISGHTALYWYRQSLGQGLEFLIYFQGNSAPDKSGLPSDRFSAERTGGSVSTLTIQRTQQEDSAVYLCASSLGTSGGTDTQYFGPGTRLTVL.

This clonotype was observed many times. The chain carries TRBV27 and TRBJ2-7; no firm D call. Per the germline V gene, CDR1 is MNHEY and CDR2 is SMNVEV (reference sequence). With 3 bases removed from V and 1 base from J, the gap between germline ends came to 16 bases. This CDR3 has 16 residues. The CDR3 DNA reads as TGTGCCAGCAGTTTGGGCCCTGACCCTAGATCCTACGAGCAGTACTTC. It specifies CASSLGPDPRSYEQYF.

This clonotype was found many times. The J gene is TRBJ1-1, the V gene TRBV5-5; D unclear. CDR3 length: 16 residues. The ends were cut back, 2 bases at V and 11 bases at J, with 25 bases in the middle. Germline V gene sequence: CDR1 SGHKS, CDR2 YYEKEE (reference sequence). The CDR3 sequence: CASSFSPYTHEHWAFF. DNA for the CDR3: TGTGCCAGCAGCTTTAGTCCTTACACCCATGAACACTGGGCTTTCTTT. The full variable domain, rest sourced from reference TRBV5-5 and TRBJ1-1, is DAGVTQSPTHLIKTRGQQVTLRCSPISGHKSVSWYQQVLGQGPQFIFQYYEKEERGRGNFPDRFSARQFPNYSSELNVNALLLGDSALYLCASSFSPYTHEHWAFFGQGTRLTVV.

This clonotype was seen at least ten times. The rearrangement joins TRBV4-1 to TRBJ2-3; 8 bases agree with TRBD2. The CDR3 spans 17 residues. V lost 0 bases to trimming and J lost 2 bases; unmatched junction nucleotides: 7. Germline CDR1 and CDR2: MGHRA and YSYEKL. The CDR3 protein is CASSQDLQRGTTDTQYF. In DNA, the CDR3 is TGCGCCAGCAGCCAAGATTTACAGCGGGGGACCACAGATACGCAGTATTTT.

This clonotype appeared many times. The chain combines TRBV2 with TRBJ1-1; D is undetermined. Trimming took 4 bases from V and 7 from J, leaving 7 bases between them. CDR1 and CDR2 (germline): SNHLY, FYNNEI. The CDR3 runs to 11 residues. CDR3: CASSVKSEAFF. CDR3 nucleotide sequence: TGTGCCAGCAGTGTTAAAAGTGAAGCTTTCTTT. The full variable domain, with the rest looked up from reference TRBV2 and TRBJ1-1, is EPEVTQTPSHQVTQMGQEVILRCVPISNHLYFYWYRQILGQKVEFLVSFYNNEISEKSEIFDDQFSVERPDGSNFTLKIRSTKLEDSAMYFCASSVKSEAFFGQGTRLTVV.

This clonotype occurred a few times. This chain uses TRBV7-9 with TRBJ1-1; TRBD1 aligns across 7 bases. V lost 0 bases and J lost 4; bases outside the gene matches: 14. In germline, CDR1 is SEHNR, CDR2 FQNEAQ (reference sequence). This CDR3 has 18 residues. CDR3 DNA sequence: TGTGCCAGCAGCTTAGCCACATGGACAGGAAGGTTGGGCACTGAAGCTTTCTTT. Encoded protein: CASSLATWTGRLGTEAFF.

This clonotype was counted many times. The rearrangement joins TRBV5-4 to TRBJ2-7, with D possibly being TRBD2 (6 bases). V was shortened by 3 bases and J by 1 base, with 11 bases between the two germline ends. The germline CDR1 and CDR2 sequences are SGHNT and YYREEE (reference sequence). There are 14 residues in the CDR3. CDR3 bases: TGTGCCAGCAGCTCCGGGGGAGTTTCCTACGAGCAGTACTTC. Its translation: CASSSGGVSYEQYF.

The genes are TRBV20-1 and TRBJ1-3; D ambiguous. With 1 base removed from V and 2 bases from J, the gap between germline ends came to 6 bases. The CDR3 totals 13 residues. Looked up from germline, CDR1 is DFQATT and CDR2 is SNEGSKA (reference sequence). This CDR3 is CSARGGTGNTIYF. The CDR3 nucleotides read TGCAGTGCTAGAGGCGGAACTGGAAACACCATATATTTT.

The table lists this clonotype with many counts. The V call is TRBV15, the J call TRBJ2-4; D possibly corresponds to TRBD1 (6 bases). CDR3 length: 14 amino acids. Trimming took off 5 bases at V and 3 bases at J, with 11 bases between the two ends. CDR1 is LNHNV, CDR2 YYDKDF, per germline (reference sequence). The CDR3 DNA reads TGTGCCACCAGCGTCCCGGACAGCAAAAACATTCAGTACTTC. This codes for CATSVPDSKNIQYF. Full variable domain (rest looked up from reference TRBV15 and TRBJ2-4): DAMVIQNPRYQVTQFGKPVTLSCSQTLNHNVMYWYQQKSSQAPKLLFHYYDKDFNNEADTPDNFQSRRPNTSFCFLDIRSPGLGDTAMYLCATSVPDSKNIQYFGAGTRLSVL.

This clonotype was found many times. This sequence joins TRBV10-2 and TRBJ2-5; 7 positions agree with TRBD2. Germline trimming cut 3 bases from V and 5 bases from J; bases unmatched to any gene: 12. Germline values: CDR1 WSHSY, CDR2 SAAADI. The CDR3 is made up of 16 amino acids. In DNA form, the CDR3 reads TGCGCCAGCAGTGAACAGGACCGAGCGGGGCGGGAGACCCAGTACTTC. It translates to CASSEQDRAGRETQYF.

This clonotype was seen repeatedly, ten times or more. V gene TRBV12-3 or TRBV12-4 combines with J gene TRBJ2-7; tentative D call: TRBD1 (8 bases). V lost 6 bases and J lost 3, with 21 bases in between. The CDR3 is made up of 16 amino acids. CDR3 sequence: CASSLGGGTGHYEQYF. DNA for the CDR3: TGTGCCAGCAGCCTTGGGGGAGGGACAGGCCACTACGAGCAGTACTTC.

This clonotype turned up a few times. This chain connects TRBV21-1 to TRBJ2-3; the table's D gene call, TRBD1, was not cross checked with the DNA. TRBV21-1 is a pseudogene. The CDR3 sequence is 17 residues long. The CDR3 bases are TGTGCCAGCAACCGAGCGGGGACAGGGAAGAACCCAGATACGCAGTATTTT. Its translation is CASNRAGTGKNPDTQYF.

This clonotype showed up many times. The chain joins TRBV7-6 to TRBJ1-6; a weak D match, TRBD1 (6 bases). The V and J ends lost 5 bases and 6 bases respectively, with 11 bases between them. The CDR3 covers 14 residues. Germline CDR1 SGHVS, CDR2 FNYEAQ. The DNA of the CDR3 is TGTGCCAGCAGCCAAGGACAGATTAATTCACCCCTCCACTTT. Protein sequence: CASSQGQINSPLHF. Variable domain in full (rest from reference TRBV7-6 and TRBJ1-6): GAGVSQSPRYKVTKRGQDVALRCDPISGHVSLYWYRQALGQGPEFLTYFNYEAQQDKSGLPNDRFSAERPEGSISTLTIQRTEQRDSAMYRCASSQGQINSPLHFGNGTRLTVT.

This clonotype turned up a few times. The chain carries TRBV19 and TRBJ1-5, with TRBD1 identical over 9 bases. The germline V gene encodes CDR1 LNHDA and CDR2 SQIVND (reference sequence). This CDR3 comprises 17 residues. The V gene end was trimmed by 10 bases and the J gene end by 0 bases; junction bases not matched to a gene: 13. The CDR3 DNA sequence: TGTGCCAACCCGGGACAGGGACCAGGCTATAGCAATCAGCCCCAGCATTTT. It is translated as CANPGQGPGYSNQPQHF.

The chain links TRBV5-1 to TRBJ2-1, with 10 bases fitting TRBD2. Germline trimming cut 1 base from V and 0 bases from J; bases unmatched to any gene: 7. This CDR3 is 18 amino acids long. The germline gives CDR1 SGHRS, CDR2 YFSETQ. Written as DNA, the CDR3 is TGCGCCAGCAGCTTGTCAGCGGGGGGGCGTAGCTCCTACAATGAGCAGTTCTTC. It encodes CASSLSAGGRSSYNEQFF.

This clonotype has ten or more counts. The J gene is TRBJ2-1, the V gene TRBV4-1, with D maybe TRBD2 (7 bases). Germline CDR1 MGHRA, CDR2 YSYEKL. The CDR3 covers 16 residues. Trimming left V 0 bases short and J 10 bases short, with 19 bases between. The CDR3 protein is CASSQDGGLGPGEQFF. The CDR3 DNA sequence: TGCGCCAGCAGCCAAGACGGGGGGCTTGGCCCGGGGGAGCAGTTCTTC.

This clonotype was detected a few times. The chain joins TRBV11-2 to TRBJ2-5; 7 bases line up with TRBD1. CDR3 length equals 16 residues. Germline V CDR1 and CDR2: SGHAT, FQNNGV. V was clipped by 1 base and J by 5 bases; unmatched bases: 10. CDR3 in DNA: TGTGCCAGCAGCTTAGCCCCCCGACAGGGTAGGGAGACCCAGTACTTC. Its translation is CASSLAPRQGRETQYF.

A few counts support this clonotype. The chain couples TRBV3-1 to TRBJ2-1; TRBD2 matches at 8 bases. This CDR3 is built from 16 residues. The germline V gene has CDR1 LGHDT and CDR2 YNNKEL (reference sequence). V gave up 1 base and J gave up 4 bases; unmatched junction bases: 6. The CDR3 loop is CASSQGGTRLYNEQFF. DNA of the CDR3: TGTGCCAGCAGCCAAGGGGGGACTAGATTATACAATGAGCAGTTCTTC.

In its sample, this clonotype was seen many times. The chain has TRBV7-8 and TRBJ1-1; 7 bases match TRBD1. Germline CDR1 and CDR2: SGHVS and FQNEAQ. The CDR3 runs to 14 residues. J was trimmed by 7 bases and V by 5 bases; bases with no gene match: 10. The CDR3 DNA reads TGTGCCAGCAGCCTGCTTCGGGACAGCCTTGAAGCTTTCTTT. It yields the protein CASSLLRDSLEAFF.

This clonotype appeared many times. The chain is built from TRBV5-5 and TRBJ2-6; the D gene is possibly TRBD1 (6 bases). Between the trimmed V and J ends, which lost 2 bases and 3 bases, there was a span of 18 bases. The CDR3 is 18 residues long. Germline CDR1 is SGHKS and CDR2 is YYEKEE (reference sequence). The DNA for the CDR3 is TGTGCCAGCAGCTTCTTTGCGGCAGGGGATTTTGGGGCCAACGTCCTGACTTTC. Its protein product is CASSFFAAGDFGANVLTF.

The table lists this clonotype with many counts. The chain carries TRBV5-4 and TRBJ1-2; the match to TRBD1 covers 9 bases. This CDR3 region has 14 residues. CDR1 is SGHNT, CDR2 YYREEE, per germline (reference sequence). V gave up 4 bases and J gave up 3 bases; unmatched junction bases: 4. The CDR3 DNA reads TGTGCCAGCAGCCTGACAGGGGGGTACTATGGCTACACCTTC. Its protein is CASSLTGGYYGYTF. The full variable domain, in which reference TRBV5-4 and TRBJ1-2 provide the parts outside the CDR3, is ETGVTQSPTHLIKTRGQQVTLRCSSQSGHNTVSWYQQALGQGPQFIFQYYREEENGRGNFPPRFSGLQFPNYSSELNVNALELDDSALYLCASSLTGGYYGYTFGSGTRLTVV.

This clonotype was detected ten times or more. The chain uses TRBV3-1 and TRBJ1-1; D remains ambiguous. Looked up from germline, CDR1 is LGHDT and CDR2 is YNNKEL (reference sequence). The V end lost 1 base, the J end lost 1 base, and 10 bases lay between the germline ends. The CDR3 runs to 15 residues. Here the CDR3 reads CASSQVPGKNTEAFF. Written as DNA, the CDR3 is TGTGCCAGCAGCCAAGTCCCAGGTAAGAACACTGAAGCTTTCTTT. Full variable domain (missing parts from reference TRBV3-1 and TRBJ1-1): DTAVSQTPKYLVTQMGNDKSIKCEQNLGHDTMYWYKQDSKKFLKIMFSYNNKELIINETVPNRFSPKSPDKAHLNLHINSLELGDSAVYFCASSQVPGKNTEAFFGQGTRLTVV.

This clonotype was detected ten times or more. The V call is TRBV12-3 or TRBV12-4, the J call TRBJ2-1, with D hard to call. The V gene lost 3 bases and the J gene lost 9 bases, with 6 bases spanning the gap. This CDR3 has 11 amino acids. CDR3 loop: CASSFSVEQFF. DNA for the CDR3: TGTGCCAGCAGTTTTAGTGTTGAGCAGTTCTTC.

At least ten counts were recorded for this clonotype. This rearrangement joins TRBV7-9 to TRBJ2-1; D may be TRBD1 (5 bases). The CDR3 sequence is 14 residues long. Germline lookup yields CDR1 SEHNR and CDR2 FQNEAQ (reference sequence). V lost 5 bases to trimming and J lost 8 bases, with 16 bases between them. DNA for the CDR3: TGTGCCAGCAGCCCTGACGCAGGGAACTATGAGCAGTTCTTC. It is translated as CASSPDAGNYEQFF.

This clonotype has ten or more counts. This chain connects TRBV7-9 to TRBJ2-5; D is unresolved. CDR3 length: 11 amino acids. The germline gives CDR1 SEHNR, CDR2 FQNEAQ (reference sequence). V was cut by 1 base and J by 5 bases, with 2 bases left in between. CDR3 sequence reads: CASSLDETQYF. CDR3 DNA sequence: TGTGCCAGCAGCTTAGATGAGACCCAGTACTTC. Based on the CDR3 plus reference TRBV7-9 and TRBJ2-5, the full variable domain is DTGVSQNPRHKITKRGQNVTFRCDPISEHNRLYWYRQTLGQGPEFLTYFQNEAQLEKSRLLSDRFSAERPKGSFSTLEIQRTEQGDSAMYLCASSLDETQYFGPGTRLLVL.

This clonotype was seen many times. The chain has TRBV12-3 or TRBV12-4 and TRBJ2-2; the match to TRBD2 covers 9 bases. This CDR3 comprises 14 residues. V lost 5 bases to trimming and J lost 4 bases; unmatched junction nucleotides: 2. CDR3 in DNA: TGTGCCAGCAGTCCGGGACTAGCCACCGGGGAGCTGTTTTTT. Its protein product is CASSPGLATGELFF.

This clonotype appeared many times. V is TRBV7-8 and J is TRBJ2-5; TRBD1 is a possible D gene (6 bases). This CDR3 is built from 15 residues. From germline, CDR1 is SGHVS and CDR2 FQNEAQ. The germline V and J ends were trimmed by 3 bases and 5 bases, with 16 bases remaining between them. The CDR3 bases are TGTGCCAGCAGCTTCTCCCAGGGGATGGGGGAGACCCAGTACTTC. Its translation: CASSFSQGMGETQYF.

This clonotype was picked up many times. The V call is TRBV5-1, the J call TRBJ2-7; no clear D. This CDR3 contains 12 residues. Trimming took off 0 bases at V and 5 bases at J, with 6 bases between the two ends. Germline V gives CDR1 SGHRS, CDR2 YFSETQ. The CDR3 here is CASSLVSHEQYF. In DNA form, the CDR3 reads TGCGCCAGCAGCTTGGTTTCCCACGAGCAGTACTTC.

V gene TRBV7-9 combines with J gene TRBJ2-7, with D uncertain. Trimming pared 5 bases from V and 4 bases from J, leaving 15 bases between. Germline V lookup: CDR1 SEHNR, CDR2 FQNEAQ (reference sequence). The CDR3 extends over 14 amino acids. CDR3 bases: TGTGCCAGCAGCCCAACCGGGCGTCTTTACGAGCAGTACTTC. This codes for CASSPTGRLYEQYF.

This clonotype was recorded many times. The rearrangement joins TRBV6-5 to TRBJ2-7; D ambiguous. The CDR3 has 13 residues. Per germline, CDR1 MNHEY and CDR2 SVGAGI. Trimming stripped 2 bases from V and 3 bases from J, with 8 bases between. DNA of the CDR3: TGTGCCAGCAGTTACGACCCCAACTACGAGCAGTACTTC. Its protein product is CASSYDPNYEQYF.

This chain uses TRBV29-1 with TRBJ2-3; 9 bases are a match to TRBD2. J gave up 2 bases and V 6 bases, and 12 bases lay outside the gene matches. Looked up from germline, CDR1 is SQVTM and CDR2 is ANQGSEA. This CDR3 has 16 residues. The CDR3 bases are TGCAGCGTCGATATATTAGCGGGGGCCATCACAGATACGCAGTATTTT. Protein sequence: CSVDILAGAITDTQYF.